Shown below are 5 T cell receptor beta chains from a single sample sequenced in a study of T cell repertoires in cytomegalovirus infection. TCRdb reanalysed the reads using MiXCR and keeps one entry per CDR3 protein. The data hold just under 550,000 distinct CDR3 sequences, with about a quarter observed a single time. The sequencing sample was made of PBMCs. These receptors all stem from a human donor in good health (CMV status not recorded). Some clones in this sample may be carry-over from other donors' samples.

This chain uses TRBV4-1 with TRBJ2-1, with D maybe TRBD2 (5 bases). V was cut by 3 bases and J by 0 bases, with 12 bases left in between. Germline lookup yields CDR1 MGHRA and CDR2 YSYEKL. CDR3 length: 16 amino acids. CDR3 sequence: CASSHTPGDSYNEQFF. DNA for the CDR3: TGCGCCAGCAGCCACACGCCCGGGGACTCCTACAATGAGCAGTTCTTC.

This clonotype was observed a handful of times. The J gene is TRBJ1-5, the V gene TRBV28; 11 bases map to TRBD1. V trimming: 4 bases; J trimming: 4 bases; junction bases outside the gene matches: 6. The CDR3 runs to 16 residues. The V gene's germline CDR1 is MDHEN and CDR2 SYDVKM. DNA for the CDR3: TGTGCCAGCAGTTCCCGGACAGGGGGCGCGAATCAGCCCCAGCATTTT. Translated, it gives CASSSRTGGANQPQHF.

In regard to this clonotype: A read error is possible here, since a much larger clone lies one base away. The chain combines TRBV7-2 with TRBJ2-7, with 9 nucleotides matching TRBD1. CDR1 SGHTA and CDR2 FQGNSA come from the germline V gene. The CDR3 is made up of 16 amino acids. In nucleotides, the CDR3 is TGTGCCAGCAGCAACCCCCCGGGACAGGGTACTTACGTGCAGTACTTC. It translates to CASSNPPGQGTYVQYF.

This clonotype has at least ten counts. The chain combines TRBV7-2 with TRBJ2-7; TRBD2 might be the D (5 bases). CDR1 is SGHTA and CDR2 is FQGNSA in the germline V gene. Trimming removed 4 bases from V and 2 bases from J, with 15 bases in between. The CDR3 spans 15 residues. CDR3 nucleotides: TGTGCCAGCAGCTCTCCGGGTGAGGGCACCTACGAGCAGTACGTC. Protein: CASSSPGEGTYEQYV.

This rearrangement joins TRBV6-1 to TRBJ2-4, with TRBD2 identical over 9 bases. Germline V gene lookup returns CDR1 MNHNS and CDR2 SASEGT. The CDR3 loop spans 15 amino acids. V lost 6 bases and J lost 7; bases outside the gene matches: 10. Written as DNA, the CDR3 is TGTGCCAGCAGATTAGCGGGAGCTCAAAGGAACATTCAGTACTTC. Amino acids: CASRLAGAQRNIQYF.